This passage covers 16 T cell receptor beta chains from one sample sequenced in a study of blood T cells in healthy people across ages. A second PCR, run for roughly 7 to 12 cycles, used a sample-barcoded 5' primer plus a J-beta primer mix. TCRdb re-called the 5' RACE reads with MiXCR, one entry per CDR3 protein. Of about 1.5 million distinct CDR3 sequences listed, 40% to 50% are singletons. Sample: blood. These receptors were collected from a woman younger than 35 in good health.

The chain recombines TRBV11-2 with TRBJ1-2, with TRBD1 matching over 9 bases. CDR1 is SGHAT, CDR2 FQNNGV, per germline. V was pared by 0 bases and J by 8 bases, with 7 bases of the junction left unmatched. The CDR3 is made up of 15 amino acids. The CDR3 DNA follows: TGTGCCAGCAGCTTAGATCCGACAGGGGGATCCGGCTACACCTTC. Amino acid sequence: CASSLDPTGGSGYTF.

This clonotype was seen many times. The chain recombines TRBV6-5 with TRBJ2-3; no clear D gene. The CDR3 totals 11 residues. Trimming removed 2 bases from V and 6 bases from J, with 3 bases in between. Per the germline V gene, CDR1 is MNHEY and CDR2 is SVGAGI. CDR3 DNA sequence: TGTGCCAGCAGTTACGGGGATACGCAGTATTTT. This translates into CASSYGDTQYF.

The gene calls are TRBV5-1 and TRBJ1-1, with D perhaps matching TRBD1 (5 bases). Trimming removed 0 bases at V and 7 bases at J, with 10 bases between. From germline, CDR1 is SGHRS and CDR2 YFSETQ. The CDR3 totals 13 residues. In DNA, the CDR3 is TGCGCCAGCAGCTTGGGGAGGGACGGTGAAGCTTTCTTT. Its translation is CASSLGRDGEAFF.

The chain uses TRBV29-1 and TRBJ1-1, with D unclear. Between the trimmed V and J ends, which lost 4 bases and 0 bases, there was a span of 9 bases. Germline CDR1 and CDR2: SQVTM and ANQGSEA. The CDR3 is 13 residues long. Written as DNA, the CDR3 is TGCAGCGTTGGCCCGGTTCTGAACACTGAAGCTTTCTTT. It is translated as CSVGPVLNTEAFF.

V gene TRBV21-1 combines with J gene TRBJ2-4; TRBD2 reflects the table's D call only, with no check against the DNA. The J call could be wrong; TRBJ2-7 is a better fit for the DNA end. TRBV21-1 is assigned pseudogene status. This CDR3 is built from 16 residues. This CDR3 reads CASTGREAPELDEQYF. CDR3 coding DNA: TGTGCCAGCACCGGGCGGGAGGCCCCAGAACTCGACGAGCAGTACTTC.

The CDR3: CASKIWDRGYSNQPQHF. The CDR3 DNA sequence: TGTGCCAGCAAGATCTGGGACAGGGGTTATAGCAATCAGCCCCAGCATTTT. The chain joins TRBV6-1 to TRBJ1-5, with 10 bases matching TRBD1. CDR1 MNHNS and CDR2 SASEGT come from the germline V gene. V trimming: 7 bases; J trimming: 0 bases; junction bases outside the gene matches: 9. The CDR3 loop spans 17 amino acids.

V gene TRBV20-1 combines with J gene TRBJ2-5, with 8 bases matching TRBD1. The CDR3 extends over 14 amino acids. Trimming at V came to 6 bases and at J to 5 bases, leaving 11 bases not matched to a gene. Germline CDR1 and CDR2: DFQATT and SNEGSKA (reference sequence). The CDR3 is CSARPWTGSETQYF. CDR3 nucleotides: TGCAGTGCCCGGCCCTGGACAGGGTCGGAGACCCAGTACTTC.

V and J are TRBV20-1 and TRBJ1-5; D not certain. Germline CDR1 DFQATT, CDR2 SNEGSKA (reference sequence). The CDR3 length is 14 residues. The V end was cut by 0 bases, the J end by 2 bases, with 8 bases between. The CDR3 DNA reads as TGCAGTGCTAGAGACAGTTTCGGCAATCAGCCCCAGCATTTT. It encodes CSARDSFGNQPQHF.

Of note for this clonotype: The junction departs from germline at one end; a sequencing error may be responsible. V usage is TRBV20-1 and J usage is TRBJ2-1; 10 bases are a match to TRBD2. The CDR3 spans 17 residues. The germline gives CDR1 DFQATT, CDR2 SNEGSKA (reference sequence). CDR3: CSARDRSSGRGSNGQFF. CDR3 coding DNA: TGCAGTGCTAGAGATCGATCTAGCGGGAGAGGGAGCAATGGGCAGTTCTTC.

This clonotype was recorded a few times. V and J are TRBV29-1 and TRBJ2-5; D call uncertain. In germline, CDR1 is SQVTM, CDR2 ANQGSEA. V lost 0 bases to trimming and J lost 7 bases, with 18 bases between them. The CDR3 spans 15 residues. Here the CDR3 reads CSVEDLGPSAGTQYF. CDR3 nucleotides: TGCAGCGTTGAAGATCTCGGGCCCTCGGCCGGGACCCAGTACTTC.

The rearrangement uses TRBV27 and TRBJ1-1; no reliable D call. Germline V gene data show CDR1 as MNHEY and CDR2 as SMNVEV (reference sequence). V was pared by 2 bases and J by 0 bases, with 10 bases between. The CDR3 loop spans 15 amino acids. The CDR3 here is CASSLSYDLNTEAFF. The CDR3 nucleotides read TGTGCCAGCAGTTTAAGCTACGATTTGAACACTGAAGCTTTCTTT.

This sequence joins TRBV28 and TRBJ2-1; 9 nucleotides agree with TRBD2. Germline assignment: CDR1 MDHEN and CDR2 SYDVKM. The CDR3 spans 15 residues. V lost 8 bases and J lost 7; bases outside the gene matches: 12. The CDR3 DNA reads as TGTGCCAGCTCGGCGGGGGGGCCCGGAGGTAATGAGCAGTTCTTC. Amino acids: CASSAGGPGGNEQFF.

The chain carries TRBV10-3 and TRBJ2-1; TRBD1 matches at 11 bases. Germline V CDR1 and CDR2: ENHRY, SYGVKD. The trim removed 4 bases at V and 13 bases at J, leaving 9 bases unmatched. This CDR3 is 14 amino acids long. The CDR3 region has the DNA TGTGCCATCAGTGGGACAGGGGGCTTAGAGACCCAGTTCTTC. This sequence encodes CAISGTGGLETQFF.

V gene TRBV3-1 combines with J gene TRBJ1-4, with D tentatively TRBD1 (5 bases). The germline V gene has CDR1 LGHDT and CDR2 YNNKEL (reference sequence). There are 16 residues in the CDR3. The ends were cut back, 4 bases at V and 0 bases at J, with 12 bases in the middle. CDR3 sequence (DNA): TGTGCCAGCAGCCCGGAAACAGGATCAACTAATGAAAAACTGTTTTTT. It codes for CASSPETGSTNEKLFF.

This clonotype was recorded a few times. J is TRBJ2-3 and V is TRBV4-1, with TRBD2 matching over 14 bases. CDR3 length: 20 amino acids. J was trimmed by 3 bases and V by 1 base; bases with no gene match: 12. Germline CDR1 reads MGHRA; CDR2 reads YSYEKL. Here the CDR3 DNA reads TGCGCCAGCAGCCAAGCGGGACTAGCGGGAGTTAGGGGCCAGACAGATACGCAGTATTTT. It specifies CASSQAGLAGVRGQTDTQYF.

This sequence joins TRBV28 and TRBJ2-1; maybe TRBD1 (6 bases). In germline, CDR1 is MDHEN, CDR2 SYDVKM. This CDR3 is 15 amino acids long. V was shortened by 6 bases and J by 4 bases, with 16 bases between the two germline ends. CDR3 sequence (DNA): TGTGCCAGCAGGTTGACAGGACGAATATACAATGAGCAGTTCTTC. Translating gives CASRLTGRIYNEQFF.